The clone carrying this TCR beta chain occurred many times. Its antigen remains unknown. The source of the sample is a study of T cells in Graves' hyperthyroidism and ophthalmopathy. From RNA transcripts, TCR beta CDR3 regions were amplified. First-round RT-PCR targeting the TCR CDR3 was performed with the HTBI primer set. One entry per CDR3 protein, called by TCRdb with MiXCR from the multiplex PCR reads. Of some 500,000 distinct CDR3 sequences in the sample, around an eighth were seen once. General study results and limits: The blood repertoire included most of the expanded thyroid clonotypes above 0.001. The model anticipated ophthalmopathy a median approximately six months pre-onset.

Looked up from germline, CDR1 is SGHVS and CDR2 is FQNEAQ. The CDR3 extends over 14 amino acids. V lost 2 bases and J 3 bases, leaving 10 bases between the germline ends. Diagnostic decisions used clinical symptoms, serum thyroxine and TRAb, thyroid ultrasound and orbital computed tomography. Each 10 ml fresh peripheral blood draw supplied the PBMCs. The sequence was obtained from a woman aged 18-29 years with Graves' hyperthyroidism. V usage is TRBV7-8 and J usage is TRBJ2-5; D is unclear. Source material: blood. The CDR3 reads CASSLSTAKETQYF. For the CDR3, the DNA is TGTGCCAGCAGCTTAAGCACAGCCAAAGAGACCCAGTACTTC.